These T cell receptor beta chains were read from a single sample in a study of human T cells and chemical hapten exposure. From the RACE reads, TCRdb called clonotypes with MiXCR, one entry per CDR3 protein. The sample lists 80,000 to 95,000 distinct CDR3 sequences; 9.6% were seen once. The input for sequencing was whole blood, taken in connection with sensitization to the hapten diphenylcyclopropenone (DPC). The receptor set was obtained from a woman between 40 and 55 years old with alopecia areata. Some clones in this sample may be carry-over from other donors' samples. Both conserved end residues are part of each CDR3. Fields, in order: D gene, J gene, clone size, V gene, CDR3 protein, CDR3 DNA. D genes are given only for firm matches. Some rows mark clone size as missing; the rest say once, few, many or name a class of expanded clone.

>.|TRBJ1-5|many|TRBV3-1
CASSRGGRGQPQHF
TGTGCCAGCAGCCGGGGGGGCCGAGGTCAGCCCCAGCATTTT
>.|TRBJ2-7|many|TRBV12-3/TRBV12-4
CASTNPGSYEQYF
TGTGCCAGCACCAACCCCGGGAGCTACGAGCAGTACTTC
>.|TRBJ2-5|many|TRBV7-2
CASTAIRGAEETQYF
TGTGCCAGCACCGCCATCAGGGGGGCCGAGGAGACCCAGTACTTC
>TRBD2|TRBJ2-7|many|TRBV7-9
CASSLAAAGRVHEQYF
TGTGCCAGCAGTCTAGCGGCTGCAGGGAGAGTCCACGAGCAGTACTTC
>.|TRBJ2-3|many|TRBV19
CASSGIKGGTQYF
TGTGCCAGTAGTGGGATTAAGGGAGGTACGCAGTATTTT
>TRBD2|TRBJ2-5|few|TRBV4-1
CASSQVGTSVKETQYF
TGCGCCAGCAGCCAAGTGGGGACTAGCGTTAAAGAGACCCAGTACTTC
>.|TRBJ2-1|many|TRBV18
CASSPPGDNEQFF
TGTGCCAGCTCACCCCCAGGGGACAATGAGCAGTTCTTC
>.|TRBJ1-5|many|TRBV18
CASSPTTGLNQPQHF
TGTGCCAGCTCACCTACAACAGGCTTAAATCAGCCCCAGCATTTT
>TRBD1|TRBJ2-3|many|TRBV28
CATGTGATDTQYF
TGTGCCACGGGGACAGGGGCCACAGATACGCAGTATTTT
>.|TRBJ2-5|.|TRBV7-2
CASSLVWGAKETQYF
TGTGCCAGCAGCTTAGTGTGGGGGGCAAAAGAGACCCAGTACTTC
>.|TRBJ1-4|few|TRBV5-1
CASSLEDSEKLFF
TGCGCCAGCAGCTTGGAGGACAGCGAAAAACTGTTTTTT